What follows are 5 T cell receptor beta chains derived from one specimen sequenced in a study of T-cell memory formation after mild COVID-19. TCRdb re-called the 5' RACE reads with MiXCR, one entry per CDR3 protein. The sample has roughly 510,000 distinct CDR3 sequences; 15% to 20% are singletons. Specimen: PBMCs or a T cell subset sorted from them (not recorded which). The source of these receptors is an adult woman who had mild COVID-19 (a few samples of this study predate the infection). Cell type and time point are not known.

The chain combines TRBV19 with TRBJ1-1; TRBD1 aligns across 10 bases. CDR3 size: 15 residues. Unmatched junction bases numbered 6, after V lost 3 bases and J lost 5 bases. Germline V gene sequence: CDR1 LNHDA, CDR2 SQIVND (reference sequence). CDR3 region: CASSIGDRGMTEAFF. In nucleotides, the CDR3 is TGTGCCAGTAGTATTGGGGACAGGGGAATGACTGAAGCTTTCTTT. Full variable domain (outside the CDR3, taken from reference TRBV19 and TRBJ1-1): DGGITQSPKYLFRKEGQNVTLSCEQNLNHDAMYWYRQDPGQGLRLIYYSQIVNDFQKGDIAEGYSVSREKKESFPLTVTSAQKNPTAFYLCASSIGDRGMTEAFFGQGTRLTVV.

The chain carries TRBV7-8 and TRBJ2-7, with 7 positions matching TRBD2. The V and J ends lost 5 bases and 7 bases, in that order; junction bases with no gene match: 11. The CDR3 totals 14 residues. CDR1 and CDR2 from the germline V gene are SGHVS and FQNEAQ. CDR3 sequence (DNA): TGTGCCAGCAGCACTCCCCGGACTAGTGGGGAGCAGTACTTC. This translates into CASSTPRTSGEQYF.

This clonotype was counted only a few times. V gene TRBV3-1 combines with J gene TRBJ2-2; 11 nucleotides agree with TRBD2. The V gene end was trimmed by 2 bases and the J gene end by 5 bases; junction bases not matched to a gene: 4. This CDR3 is built from 16 residues. CDR1 and CDR2 from the germline V gene are LGHDT and YNNKEL (reference sequence). The CDR3 loop is CASSQFGLAGTGELFF. DNA of the CDR3: TGTGCCAGCAGCCAATTCGGACTAGCGGGTACCGGGGAGCTGTTTTTT. The full variable domain, in which reference TRBV3-1 and TRBJ2-2 provide the parts outside the CDR3, is DTAVSQTPKYLVTQMGNDKSIKCEQNLGHDTMYWYKQDSKKFLKIMFSYNNKELIINETVPNRFSPKSPDKAHLNLHINSLELGDSAVYFCASSQFGLAGTGELFFGEGSRLTVL.

This chain links TRBV3-1 with TRBJ2-5; 10 bases fit TRBD2. The V gene end was trimmed by 3 bases and the J gene end by 7 bases; junction bases not matched to a gene: 5. The V gene's germline CDR1 is LGHDT and CDR2 YNNKEL (reference sequence). This CDR3 has 14 amino acids. CDR3 amino acids: CASSQGTSAVTQYF. CDR3 coding DNA: TGTGCCAGCAGCCAGGGGACTAGCGCTGTGACCCAGTACTTC.

V and J are TRBV7-8 and TRBJ2-3; TRBD2 matches at 9 bases. The CDR3 has 21 amino acids. Germline V gene lookup returns CDR1 SGHVS and CDR2 FQNEAQ. With V trimmed by 2 bases and J by 2 bases, 20 bases remained unmatched. The DNA for the CDR3 is TGTGCCAGCAGCTTAAGAAGGGGCGGTGGGCTGGGACTAGCCCTCACAGATACGCAGTATTTT. It is translated as CASSLRRGGGLGLALTDTQYF.